The clone carrying this T cell receptor beta chain was recorded once. Sequencing was performed with immunoSEQ multiplex PCR; in TCRdb, only in-frame clones are kept and a portion is missing. The sample holds 110,000 or so clones, about four fifths seen once. The sample belongs to a study of blood T cell repertoires in COVID-19. Study context: The United States, Italy and Spain provided the acute and convalescent COVID-19 samples.

The germline V gene has CDR1 SEHNR and CDR2 FQNEAQ (reference sequence). The CDR3 is 18 residues long. The ends lost 0 bases at V and 4 bases at J; junction bases unmatched: 12. This sequence originates from a human donor in a cohort sampled during active COVID-19. The chain employs TRBV7-9 and TRBJ2-5; 9 bases are shared with TRBD1. The sample comprised peripheral blood. CDR3 DNA: TGTGCCAGCAGCTTAGCGCTTTTCCTAGGACAGGGGTTAGAGACCCAGTACTTC. Its protein is CASSLALFLGQGLETQYF.